The 9 T cell receptor beta chains listed next were all sequenced from one sample in a study of T-cell memory formation after mild COVID-19. TCRdb processed the 5' RACE reads anew with MiXCR; each CDR3 protein has one entry. Here the sample spans 580,000 or so distinct CDR3 sequences, roughly 17% being singletons. Sequencing was done on a sample of PBMCs or a T cell subset sorted from them (not recorded which). Receptors originate from an adult woman who had mild COVID-19 (a few samples of this study predate the infection). Cell type and time point are not known.

This clonotype was observed a handful of times. The rearrangement joins TRBV6-6 to TRBJ2-3, with D perhaps matching TRBD2 (6 bases). The CDR3 is 13 amino acids. Germline CDR1 is MNHNY and CDR2 is SVGAGI (reference sequence). V shed 7 bases and J shed 1 base, with 9 bases lying between them. CDR3 nucleotides: TGTGCCAGCACACAGCGGGGCACAGATACGCAGTATTTT. It translates to CASTQRGTDTQYF.

The gene calls are TRBV7-9 and TRBJ2-2; either TRBD1 or TRBD2 may fit D (5 bases each). Trimming left V 2 bases short and J 3 bases short, with 13 bases between. The V gene's germline CDR1 is SEHNR and CDR2 FQNEAQ (reference sequence). This CDR3 is built from 16 residues. Here the CDR3 reads CASSLQGPHYTGELFF. CDR3 coding DNA: TGTGCCAGCAGCTTACAGGGACCCCATTACACCGGGGAGCTGTTTTTT. Based on the CDR3 plus reference TRBV7-9 and TRBJ2-2, the full variable domain is DTGVSQNPRHKITKRGQNVTFRCDPISEHNRLYWYRQTLGQGPEFLTYFQNEAQLEKSRLLSDRFSAERPKGSFSTLEIQRTEQGDSAMYLCASSLQGPHYTGELFFGEGSRLTVL.

The V call is TRBV7-8, the J call TRBJ2-1, with 8 nucleotides matching TRBD2. V gave up 5 bases and J gave up 6 bases; unmatched junction bases: 15. CDR3 length: 17 residues. Germline V gene sequence: CDR1 SGHVS, CDR2 FQNEAQ. In DNA, the CDR3 is TGTGCCAGCAGCCCTAGAATCATCGGGGGGGGTGGCAATGAGCAGTTCTTC. It codes for CASSPRIIGGGGNEQFF. The variable domain in full, completed from reference TRBV7-8 and TRBJ2-1, reads GAGVSQSPRYKVAKRGQDVALRCDPISGHVSLFWYQQALGQGPEFLTYFQNEAQLDKSGLPSDRFFAERPEGSVSTLKIQRTQQEDSAVYLCASSPRIIGGGGNEQFFGPGTRLTVL.

The chain combines TRBV19 with TRBJ2-7, with 10 bases identical to TRBD1. After removal of 5 bases from V and 3 bases from J, the junction contained 4 bases not matched to a gene. The CDR3 is made up of 14 amino acids. Germline assignment: CDR1 LNHDA and CDR2 SQIVND (reference sequence). CDR3 loop: CASSRDRGNYEQYF. Here the CDR3 DNA reads TGTGCCAGTAGTCGGGACAGGGGTAACTACGAGCAGTACTTC.

The rearrangement uses TRBV6-5 and TRBJ1-1; tentatively, D is TRBD1 (5 bases). V shed 5 bases and J shed 0 bases, with 13 bases lying between them. Germline CDR1 MNHEY, CDR2 SVGAGI. The CDR3 totals 15 residues. The CDR3 DNA sequence: TGTGCCAGCAGTCCACGACAGACATTGAACACTGAAGCTTTCTTT. Protein product: CASSPRQTLNTEAFF.

The table lists this clonotype with a few counts. J is TRBJ2-1 and V is TRBV2; 10 bases are shared with TRBD1. The CDR3 sequence is 15 residues long. Losses at the gene ends were 7 bases for V and 3 bases for J; bases not matched to a gene: 6. The germline CDR1 and CDR2 sequences are SNHLY and FYNNEI. The CDR3 sequence: CASTQGQGGYNEQFF. DNA for the CDR3: TGTGCCAGCACCCAAGGACAGGGGGGCTACAATGAGCAGTTCTTC.

This clonotype turned up a few times. The rearrangement uses TRBV4-1 and TRBJ2-7, with 8 bases fitting TRBD1. V was clipped by 1 base and J by 3 bases; unmatched bases: 5. This CDR3 has 15 residues. Germline assignment: CDR1 MGHRA and CDR2 YSYEKL. In DNA form, the CDR3 reads TGCGCCAGCAGCCAAGTAACGGACAGGGTCTACGAGCAGTACTTC. Translating it yields CASSQVTDRVYEQYF.

The chain has TRBV5-1 and TRBJ1-5; no clear D. Germline V gene lookup returns CDR1 SGHRS and CDR2 YFSETQ. The CDR3 covers 15 residues. V dropped 4 bases and J dropped 0 bases, with 11 bases sitting between them. The CDR3 reads CASSPGWGSNQPQHF. In nucleotides, the CDR3 is TGCGCCAGCAGCCCAGGATGGGGTAGCAATCAGCCCCAGCATTTT.

Notes on this clonotype: The germline gene is not matched at one end of the junction; a read error may be the cause. This chain connects TRBV4-2 to TRBJ2-1; TRBD2 matches at 13 bases. Germline CDR1 and CDR2: LGHNA and YNFKEQ. This CDR3 is built from 15 residues. In DNA, the CDR3 is TGTGCAAGCAGCCAGACTAGCGGGAGGCGCAATGAGCAGTTCTTC. Translated: CASSQTSGRRNEQFF.